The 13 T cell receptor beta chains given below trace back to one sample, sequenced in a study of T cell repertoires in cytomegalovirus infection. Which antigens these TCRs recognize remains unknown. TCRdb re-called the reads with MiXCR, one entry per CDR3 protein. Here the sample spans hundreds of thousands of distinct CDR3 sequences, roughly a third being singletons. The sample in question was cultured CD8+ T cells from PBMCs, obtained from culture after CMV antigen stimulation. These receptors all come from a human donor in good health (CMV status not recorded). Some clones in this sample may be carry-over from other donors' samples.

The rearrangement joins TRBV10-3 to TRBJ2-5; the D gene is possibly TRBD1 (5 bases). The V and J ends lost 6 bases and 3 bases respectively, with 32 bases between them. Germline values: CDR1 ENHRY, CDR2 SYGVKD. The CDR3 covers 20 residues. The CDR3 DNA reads TGTGCCATCAGAATGATGAGCCGACAGCCGGCTAACCCCCTGAAAGAGACCCAGTACTTC. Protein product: CAIRMMSRQPANPLKETQYF.

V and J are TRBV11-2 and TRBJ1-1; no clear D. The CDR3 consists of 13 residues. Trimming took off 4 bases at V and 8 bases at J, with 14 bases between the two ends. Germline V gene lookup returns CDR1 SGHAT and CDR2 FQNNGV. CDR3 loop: CASSSTGQPEAFF. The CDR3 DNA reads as TGTGCCAGCAGCTCCACGGGCCAGCCCGAAGCTTTCTTT.

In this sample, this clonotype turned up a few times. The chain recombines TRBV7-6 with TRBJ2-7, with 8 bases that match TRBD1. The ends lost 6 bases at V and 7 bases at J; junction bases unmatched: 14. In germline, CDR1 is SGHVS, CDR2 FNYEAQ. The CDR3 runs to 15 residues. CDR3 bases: TGTGCCAGCAGTGCTTATGAGCAGGGGGCGCGGGAGCAGTACTTC. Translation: CASSAYEQGAREQYF.

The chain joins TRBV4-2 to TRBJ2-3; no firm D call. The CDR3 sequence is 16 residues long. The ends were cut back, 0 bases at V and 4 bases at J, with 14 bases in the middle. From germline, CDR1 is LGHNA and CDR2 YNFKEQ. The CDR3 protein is CASSQDYYRVADTQYF. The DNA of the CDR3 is TGTGCCAGCAGCCAAGATTACTATAGGGTAGCAGATACGCAGTATTTT.

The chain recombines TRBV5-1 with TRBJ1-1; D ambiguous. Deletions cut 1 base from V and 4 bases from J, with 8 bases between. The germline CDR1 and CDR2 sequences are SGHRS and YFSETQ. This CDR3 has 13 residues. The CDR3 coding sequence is TGCGCCAGCAGCTTGCTCGGACTCACTGAAGCTTTCTTT. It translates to CASSLLGLTEAFF.

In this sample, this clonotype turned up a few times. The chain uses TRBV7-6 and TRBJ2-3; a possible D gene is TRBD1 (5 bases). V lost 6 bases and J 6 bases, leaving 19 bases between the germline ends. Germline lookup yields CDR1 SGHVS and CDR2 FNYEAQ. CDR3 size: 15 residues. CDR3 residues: CASRNGPGPKDTQYF. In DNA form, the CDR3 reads TGTGCCAGCAGGAACGGACCAGGGCCCAAGGATACGCAGTATTTT. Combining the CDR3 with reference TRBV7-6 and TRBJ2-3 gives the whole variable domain GAGVSQSPRYKVTKRGQDVALRCDPISGHVSLYWYRQALGQGPEFLTYFNYEAQQDKSGLPNDRFSAERPEGSISTLTIQRTEQRDSAMYRCASRNGPGPKDTQYFGPGTRLTVL.

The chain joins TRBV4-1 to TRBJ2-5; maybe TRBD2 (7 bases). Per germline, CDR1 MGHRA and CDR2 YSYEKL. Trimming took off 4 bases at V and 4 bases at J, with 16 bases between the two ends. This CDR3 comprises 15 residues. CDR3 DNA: TGCGCCAGCAGCCCCCGCGGGGGCCAGGGAGAGACCCAGTACTTC. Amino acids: CASSPRGGQGETQYF.

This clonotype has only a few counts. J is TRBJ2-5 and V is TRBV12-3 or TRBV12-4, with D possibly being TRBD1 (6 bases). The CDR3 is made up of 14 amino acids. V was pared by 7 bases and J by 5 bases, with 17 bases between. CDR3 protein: CASNTYRDPETQYF. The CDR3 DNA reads TGTGCCAGCAACACGTACAGGGATCCGGAGACCCAGTACTTC.

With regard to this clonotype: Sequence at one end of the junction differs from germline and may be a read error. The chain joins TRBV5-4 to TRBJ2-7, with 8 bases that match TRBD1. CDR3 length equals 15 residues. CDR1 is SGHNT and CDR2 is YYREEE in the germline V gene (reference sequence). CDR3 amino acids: CANSIRDRNPLEQYF. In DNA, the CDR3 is TGTGCCAACAGCATCCGGGACAGGAATCCCTTAGAGCAGTACTTC.

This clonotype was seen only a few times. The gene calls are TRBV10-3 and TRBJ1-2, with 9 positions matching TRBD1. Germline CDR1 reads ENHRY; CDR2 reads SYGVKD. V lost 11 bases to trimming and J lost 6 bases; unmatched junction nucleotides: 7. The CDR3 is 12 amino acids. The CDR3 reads CAFGQGTDGYTF. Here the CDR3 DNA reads TGTGCCTTCGGACAGGGGACAGATGGCTACACCTTC.

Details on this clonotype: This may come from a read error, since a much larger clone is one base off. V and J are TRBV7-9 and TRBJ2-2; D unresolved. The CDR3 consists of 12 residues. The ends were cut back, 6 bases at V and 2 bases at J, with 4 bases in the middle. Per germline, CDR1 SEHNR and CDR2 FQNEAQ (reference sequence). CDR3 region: CASRFNTGELFF. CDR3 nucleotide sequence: TGTGCCAGCAGATTTAACACCGGGGAGCTGTTTTTT.

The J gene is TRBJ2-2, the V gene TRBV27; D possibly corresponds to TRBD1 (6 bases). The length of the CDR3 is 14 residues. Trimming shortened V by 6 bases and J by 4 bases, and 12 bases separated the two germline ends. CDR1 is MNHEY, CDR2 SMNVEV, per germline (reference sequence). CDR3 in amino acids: CASRRTQGTGELFF. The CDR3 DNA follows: TGTGCCAGCAGAAGAACACAGGGCACCGGGGAGCTGTTTTTT.

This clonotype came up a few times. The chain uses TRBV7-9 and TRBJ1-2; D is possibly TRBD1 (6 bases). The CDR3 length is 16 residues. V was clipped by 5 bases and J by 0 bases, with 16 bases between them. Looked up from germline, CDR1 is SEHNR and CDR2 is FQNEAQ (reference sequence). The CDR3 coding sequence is TGTGCCAGCAGCCCGCAGGGGTGGGTCCCTAACTATGGCTACACCTTC. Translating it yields CASSPQGWVPNYGYTF.